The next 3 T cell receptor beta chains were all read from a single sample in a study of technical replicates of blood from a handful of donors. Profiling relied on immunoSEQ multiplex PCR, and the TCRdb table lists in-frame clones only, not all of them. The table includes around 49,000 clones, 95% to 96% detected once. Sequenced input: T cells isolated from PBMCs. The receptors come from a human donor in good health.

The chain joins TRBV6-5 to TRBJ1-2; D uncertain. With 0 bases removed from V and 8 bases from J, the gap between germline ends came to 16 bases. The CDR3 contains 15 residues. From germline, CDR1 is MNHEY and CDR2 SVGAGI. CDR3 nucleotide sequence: TGTGCCAGCAGTTACTCGAGAAACTTTTTGGAGGGCTACACCTTC. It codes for CASSYSRNFLEGYTF.

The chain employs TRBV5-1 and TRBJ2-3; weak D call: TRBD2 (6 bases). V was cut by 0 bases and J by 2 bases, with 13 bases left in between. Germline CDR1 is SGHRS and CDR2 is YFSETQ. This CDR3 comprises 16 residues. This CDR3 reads CASSLDGTGFTDTQYF. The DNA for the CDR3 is TGCGCCAGCAGCTTGGACGGGACTGGTTTCACAGATACGCAGTATTTT.

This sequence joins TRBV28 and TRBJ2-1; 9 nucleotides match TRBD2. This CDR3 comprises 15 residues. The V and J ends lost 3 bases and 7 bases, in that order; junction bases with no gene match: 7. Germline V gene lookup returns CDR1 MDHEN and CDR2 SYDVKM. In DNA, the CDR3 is TGTGCCAGCAGTTTTCTAGCGGGAAGCATAAATGAGCAGTTCTTC. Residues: CASSFLAGSINEQFF.